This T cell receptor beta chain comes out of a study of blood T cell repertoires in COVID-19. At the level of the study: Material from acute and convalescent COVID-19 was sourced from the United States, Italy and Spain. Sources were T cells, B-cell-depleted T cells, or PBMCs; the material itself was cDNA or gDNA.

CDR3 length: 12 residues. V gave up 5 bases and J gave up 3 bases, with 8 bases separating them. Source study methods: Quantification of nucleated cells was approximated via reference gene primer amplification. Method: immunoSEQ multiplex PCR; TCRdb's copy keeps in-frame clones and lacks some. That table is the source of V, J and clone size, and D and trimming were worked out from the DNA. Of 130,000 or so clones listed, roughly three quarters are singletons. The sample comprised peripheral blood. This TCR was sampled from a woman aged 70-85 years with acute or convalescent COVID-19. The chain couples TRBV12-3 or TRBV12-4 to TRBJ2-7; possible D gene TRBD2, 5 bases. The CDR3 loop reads CASSPGNYEQYF. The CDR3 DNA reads TGTGCCAGCAGTCCGGGGAACTACGAGCAGTACTTC.